This TCR beta chain emerged from a study of cytomegalovirus exposure and HLA in healthy donors. After removal of 6 bases from V and 5 bases from J, the junction contained 6 bases not matched to a gene. The V gene's germline CDR1 is MNHEY and CDR2 SMNVEV (reference sequence). The CDR3 loop spans 14 amino acids. As regards this clone: What it recognizes is unknown.

Study-level findings and limits: Clusters of TCRs from the first cohort tended to co-occur in the 120 or so validation repertoires (as a later analysis found).

Using immunoSEQ multiplex PCR, the repertoire was profiled, and TCRdb retains in-frame clones only, with some absent. The profile shows about 110,000 clones, around 89% of them singletons. This TCR derives from a woman under 40 in good health and CMV-seropositive. The chain links TRBV27 to TRBJ2-2; 7 bases match TRBD1. The sequenced sample was PBMCs. CDR3 sequence reads: CASRIGRGTGELFF. DNA for the CDR3: TGTGCCAGCAGAATCGGCAGGGGGACCGGGGAGCTGTTTTTT.